This TCR beta chain was obtained from a study of T cells in Graves' hyperthyroidism and ophthalmopathy. Study in general: Upon initial diagnosis and before any treatment, peripheral blood was collected.

The germline V gene encodes CDR1 SGDLS and CDR2 YYNGEE. The CDR3 contains 14 residues. Trimming cost V 0 bases and J 3 bases, with 10 bases left between them. What was amplified from RNA transcripts were TCR beta CDR3 regions. Primed by the HTBI set, a first-round RT-PCR was run on the TCR CDR3. TCRdb reprocessed the multiplex PCR reads via MiXCR and lists one record per CDR3 protein. This table holds hundreds of thousands of distinct CDR3 sequences, about 20% found once. The V and J genes are TRBV9 and TRBJ2-7; no reliable D call. The clonotype was recovered from a middle-aged man with Graves' ophthalmopathy. Sequenced sample: blood. CDR3 loop: CASSVALGGYEQYF. DNA of the CDR3: TGTGCCAGCAGCGTAGCCCTAGGCGGCTACGAGCAGTACTTC.